This T cell receptor beta chain came from a study of a mutant IDH1 vaccine in newly diagnosed glioma (dated by TCRdb to the early 2020s). A note on the overall study: Patients received eight vaccinations in weeks 1, 3, 5, 7, 11, 15, 19 and 23, corresponding to visits V03 through V10. Vaccination began 4-6 weeks after radiotherapy alone, or alongside temozolomide cycles in the chemotherapy-containing groups. The roughly 30 treated patients were 62.5% male and roughly 40% female, with a mean age of around 40 years. Before enrollment, most patients had been given radiochemotherapy with temozolomide as standard therapy, while the rest had received either radiotherapy alone or temozolomide alone. Peripheral blood samples were drawn at six visits, namely V03 (baseline), V05, V07, V10, V12 and V13. Longitudinal TCRB deep sequencing was performed for some 25 treated patients wherever samples were available for exploratory analyses. Points the paper makes about the study in general: Pseudoprogression seemed to be unrelated to changes in the top peripheral T cell clonotypes found by TCRB sequencing. The authors stated that sample limitations prevented analyses of patient blood samples from being reproduced. Across multiple MHC alleles, vaccine-induced immune responses were seen in around 93% of patients. Selection of PBMC samples for TCRB deep sequencing was based on availability.

Receptor amplification or capture employed the immunoSEQ multiplex PCR assay. The hsTCRB Kit was used according to the manufacturer's protocol to amplify rearranged TCR beta chain sequences. An Illumina MiSeq was used to sequence the TCRB libraries. Under the source paper's analysis protocol: The kit vendor's proprietary platform handled demultiplexing, trimming and gene mapping. Here the immuneACCESS table is served through TCRdb, limited to in-frame sequences with V and J called. Missing clones are a known gap in these copies; in checked studies unresolved V genes cover under half, and the rest lacks a known reason. V, J and clone size were drawn from that table, and D and trimming were deduced from the DNA. The sample table shows tens of thousands of clones, and about 81% are seen once. The ten largest make up roughly 8.4% of the sample. The germline V gene encodes CDR1 SGHNT and CDR2 YENEEA. Including the terminal cysteine and phenylalanine, the CDR3 comprises 14 residues. Here the CDR3 DNA is all that survives: 42 bases in frame from base 1. The junction shows trimming of 2 bases on V and 0 bases on J, plus 7 bases between the germline ends.

The sample's time point label, decoded: week 23, last vaccination. Every vaccine dose consisted of 300 ug of a 20-mer mutant IDH1 peptide in Montanide, administered subcutaneously together with topical imiquimod. Newly diagnosed WHO grade 3 or 4 IDH1-mutant astrocytomas showing loss of nuclear ATRX were present in the donors. The samples were drawn from NOA16, a multicentre, single-arm, open-label phase I trial in Germany that tested a mutant IDH1 peptide vaccine in humans for the first time. The DNeasy Blood and Tissue Kit was used to extract genomic DNA from EDTA blood for TCRB sequencing. Details on this clone: Its antigen target is currently unknown. Nothing much larger sits one base from this clone, and base qualities are not available.

This chain joins TRBV11-3 to TRBJ1-1, with an unclear D gene assignment. The clonotype comes from a woman in her forties with glioma. Some clones in this sample may be carry-over from other donors' samples. The material sequenced was PBMCs, taken from a glioma patient whose treatment included an IDH1 peptide vaccine. The CDR3 region: CASSLNGVNTEAFF. The sequence in DNA is TGTGCCAGCAGCTTAAACGGGGTGAACACTGAAGCTTTCTTT.